This TCR beta chain comes out of a study of identical twins (dated by TCRdb to 2016 to 2018). About the investigation overall: The study deep-sequenced TCR alpha and beta repertoires from monozygotic twins, unrelated adults of various ages and cord blood to test whether fetal clonotypes persist. Replicate twin experiments were performed at different times using different library preparation protocols to rule out contamination.

In this sample, this clonotype turned up many times. No antigen is known for it. Within one base of it there is no much larger clone, and no base qualities were kept. The full study reports these points: A weaker excess of twin sharing was found in beta out-of-frame sequences because the signal-to-noise ratio was lowered by fewer shared sequences. Because the same donors could not be followed over many years, conclusions were based on cross-sectional statistical analysis. Abundant cord blood beta clonotypes had fewer insertions, young adult naive repertoires showed a similar but weaker trend, and memory repertoires showed no such trend. Compared with coincidental sharing between unrelated individuals, an excess of low generation-probability sequences was observed among out-of-frame TCR alpha sequences shared between twins. Invariant T cells such as MAIT and iNKT could partly confound zero-insertion analyses, though diverse VJ usage argued against this for most clonotypes. In monozygotic twins, recombination models systematically underestimated out-of-frame TCR alpha sharing, but the models matched the sharing seen between unrelated individuals.

Taken from the germline V gene, the CDR1 and CDR2 loops are SGHTA and FQGNSA. Ends trimmed: V by 5 bases, J by 2 bases; bases unmatched to a gene: 2. Measured from the cysteine to the phenylalanine, the CDR3 is 13 residues long. Kept here is only the CDR3 DNA, which spans 39 bases and is read in frame from base 1. Library method: 5' RACE. Instrument on record: Illumina HiSeq 2000. A universal primer binding site was introduced by template switching, and a unique molecular identifier was present in the final cDNA, enabling accurate counting of TCR cDNA molecules. Specific primers in the conserved constant-segment region were used to synthesize first-strand cDNA for TCR alpha and beta chains. To control for contamination, every cDNA library was double barcoded, receiving both a SMART-Mk sample barcode and Illumina barcodes. TruSeq adapter sequences, together with Illumina sample barcodes, were added in two successive PCR steps. Sequencing of the TCR alpha and beta cDNA libraries was done on the Illumina HiSeq platform using custom primers. The authors' pipeline ran thus. Raw reads were processed with MiGEC to extract unique molecular identifiers, and MiXCR was used to determine CDR3 positions. For each individual, recombination models were inferred using an EM algorithm with the repgenHMM and IGoR tools. The analysis of shared clonotypes was done with the tcR package in R, with sharing normalized by the product of cloneset sizes. To study raw recombination free of thymic and clonal selection effects, out-of-frame nonproductive sequences were analyzed. TCRdb trimmed public reads at Q25 via fastp, called clones via MiXCR and kept in-frame beta chains. Rows are unified per CDR3 protein, each entry keeping the most common DNA and genes. These V and J calls derive from TCRdb rather than the authors' analysis. Recorded for this sample are 350,000 to 500,000 distinct CDR3 sequences; about 18% of them occurred a single time. Around 12% of the sample is in the top ten clones.

Every donor was a healthy Caucasian. The study also sequenced three unrelated non-twin adults: a male aged 18 to 30, a male aged 50 to 59 and a female aged 50 to 59. Miltenyi CD45RO+ enrichment and human naive T-cell isolation kits were used to isolate memory (CD45RO+) and naive T cells from PBMC. The sequence joins TRBV7-2 to TRBJ2-5; TRBD1 agrees with 7 junctional bases. This clonotype was sampled from a man aged 50-60 years in good health. The source material was naive T cells sorted from blood. The cell subset or site label corresponds to: cells isolated with a human naive T-cell isolation kit. This receptor carries the CDR3 CASSEGQQETQYF. The DNA is TGTGCCAGCAGCGAGGGACAGCAAGAGACCCAGTACTTC. The variable domain in full, with residues beyond the CDR3 obtained from the reference TRBV7-2 and TRBJ2-5 genes, is GAGVSQSPSNKVTEKGKDVELRCDPISGHTALYWYRQSLGQGLEFLIYFQGNSAPDKSGLPSDRFSAERTGGSVSTLTIQRTQQEDSAVYLCASSEGQQETQYFGPGTRLLVL.